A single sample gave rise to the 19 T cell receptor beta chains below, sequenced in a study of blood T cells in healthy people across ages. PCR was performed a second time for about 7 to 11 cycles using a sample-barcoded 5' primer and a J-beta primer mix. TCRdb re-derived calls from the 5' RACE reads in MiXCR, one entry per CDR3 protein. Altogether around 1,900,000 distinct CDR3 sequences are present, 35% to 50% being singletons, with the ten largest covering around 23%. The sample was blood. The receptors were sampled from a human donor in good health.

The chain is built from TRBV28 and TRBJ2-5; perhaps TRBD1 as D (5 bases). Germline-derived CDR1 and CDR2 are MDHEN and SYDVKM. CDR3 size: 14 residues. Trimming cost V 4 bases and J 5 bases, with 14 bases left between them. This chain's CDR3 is CASSSRTFQETQYF. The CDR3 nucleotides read TGTGCCAGCAGTTCTCGGACATTCCAGGAGACCCAGTACTTC.

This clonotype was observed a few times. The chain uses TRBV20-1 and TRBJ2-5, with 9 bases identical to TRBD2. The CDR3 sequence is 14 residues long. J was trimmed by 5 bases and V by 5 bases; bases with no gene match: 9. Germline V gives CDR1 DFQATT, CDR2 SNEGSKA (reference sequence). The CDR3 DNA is TGCAGTGCTCGTCGCGGGGGGGATTTGGAGACCCAGTACTTC. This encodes CSARRGGDLETQYF.

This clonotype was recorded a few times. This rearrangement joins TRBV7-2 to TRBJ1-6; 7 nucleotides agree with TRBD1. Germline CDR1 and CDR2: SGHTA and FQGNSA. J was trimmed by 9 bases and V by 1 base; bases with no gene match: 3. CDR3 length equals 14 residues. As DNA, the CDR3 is TGTGCCAGCAGCTTAGGGGACAGAAGTTCACCCCTCCACTTT. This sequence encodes CASSLGDRSSPLHF.

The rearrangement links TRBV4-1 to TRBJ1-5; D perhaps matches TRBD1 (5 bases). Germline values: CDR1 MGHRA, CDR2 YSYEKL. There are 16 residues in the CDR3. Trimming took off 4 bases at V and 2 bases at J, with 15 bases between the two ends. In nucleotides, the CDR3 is TGCGCCAGCAGCCGGGAGTGGGGGGGGGGCAATCAGCCCCAGCATTTT. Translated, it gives CASSREWGGGNQPQHF.

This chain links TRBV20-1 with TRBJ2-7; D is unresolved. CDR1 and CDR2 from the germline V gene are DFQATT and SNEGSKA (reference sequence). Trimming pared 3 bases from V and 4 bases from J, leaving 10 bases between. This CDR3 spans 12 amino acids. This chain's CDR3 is CSASLWGYEQYF. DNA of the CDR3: TGCAGTGCTAGCCTTTGGGGATACGAGCAGTACTTC.

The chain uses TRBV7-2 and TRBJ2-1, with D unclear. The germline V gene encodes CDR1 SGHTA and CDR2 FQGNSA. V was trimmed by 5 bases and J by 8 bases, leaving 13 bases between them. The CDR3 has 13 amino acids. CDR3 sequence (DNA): TGTGCCAGCAGCCACAGATGGGTGCATGAGCAGTTCTTC. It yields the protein CASSHRWVHEQFF. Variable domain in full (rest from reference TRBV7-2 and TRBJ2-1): GAGVSQSPSNKVTEKGKDVELRCDPISGHTALYWYRQSLGQGLEFLIYFQGNSAPDKSGLPSDRFSAERTGGSVSTLTIQRTQQEDSAVYLCASSHRWVHEQFFGPGTRLTVL.

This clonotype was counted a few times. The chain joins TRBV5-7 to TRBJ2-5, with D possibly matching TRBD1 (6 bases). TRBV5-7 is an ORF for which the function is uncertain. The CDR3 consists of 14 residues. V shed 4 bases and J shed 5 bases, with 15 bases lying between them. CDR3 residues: CASSETGNRETQYF. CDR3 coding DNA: TGTGCCAGCAGCGAGACAGGAAATCGGGAGACCCAGTACTTC.

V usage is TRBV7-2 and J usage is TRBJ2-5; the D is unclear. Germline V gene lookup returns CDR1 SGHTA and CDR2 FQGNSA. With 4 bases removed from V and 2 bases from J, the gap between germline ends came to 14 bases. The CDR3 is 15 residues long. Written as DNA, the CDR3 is TGTGCCAGCAGCTCCCCCCCGCTGGTACAAGAGACCCAGTACTTC. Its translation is CASSSPPLVQETQYF.

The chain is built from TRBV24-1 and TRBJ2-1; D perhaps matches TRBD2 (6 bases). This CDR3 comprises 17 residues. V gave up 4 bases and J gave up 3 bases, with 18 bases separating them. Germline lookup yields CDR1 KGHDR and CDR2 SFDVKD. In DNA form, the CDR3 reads TGTGCCACCAGTGAGTTTAGTGGGGACTCCGTCTACAATGAGCAGTTCTTC. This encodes CATSEFSGDSVYNEQFF.

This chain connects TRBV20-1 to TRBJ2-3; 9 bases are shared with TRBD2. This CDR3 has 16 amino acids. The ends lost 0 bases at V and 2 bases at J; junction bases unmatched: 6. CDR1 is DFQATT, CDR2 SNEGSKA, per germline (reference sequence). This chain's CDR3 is CSARDPGTSPTDTQYF. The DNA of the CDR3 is TGCAGTGCTAGAGATCCCGGGACTAGCCCCACAGATACGCAGTATTTT.

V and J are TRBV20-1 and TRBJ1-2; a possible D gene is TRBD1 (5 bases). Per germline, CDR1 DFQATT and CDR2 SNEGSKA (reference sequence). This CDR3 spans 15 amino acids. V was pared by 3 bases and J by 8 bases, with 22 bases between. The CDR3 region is CSAREVFLRGGGYTF. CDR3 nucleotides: TGCAGTGCTAGGGAGGTCTTCTTAAGGGGAGGAGGCTACACCTTC.

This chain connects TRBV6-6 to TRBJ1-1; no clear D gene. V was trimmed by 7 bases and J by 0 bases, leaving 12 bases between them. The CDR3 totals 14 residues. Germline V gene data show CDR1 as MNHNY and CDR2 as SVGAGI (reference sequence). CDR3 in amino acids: CASNQETMNTEAFF. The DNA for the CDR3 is TGTGCCAGCAACCAGGAGACCATGAACACTGAAGCTTTCTTT.

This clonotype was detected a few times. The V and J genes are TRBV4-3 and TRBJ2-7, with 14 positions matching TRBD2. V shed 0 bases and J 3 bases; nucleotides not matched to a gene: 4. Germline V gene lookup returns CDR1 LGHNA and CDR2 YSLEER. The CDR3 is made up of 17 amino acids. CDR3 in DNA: TGCGCCAGCAGCCAAGATAGACTAGCGGGGGGGCTCTACGAGCAGTACTTC. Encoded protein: CASSQDRLAGGLYEQYF.

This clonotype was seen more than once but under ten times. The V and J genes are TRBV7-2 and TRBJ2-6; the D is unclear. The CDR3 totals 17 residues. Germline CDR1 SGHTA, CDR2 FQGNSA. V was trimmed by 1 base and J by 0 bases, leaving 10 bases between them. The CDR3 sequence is CASSLVLFSSGANVLTF. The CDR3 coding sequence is TGTGCCAGCAGCTTAGTTTTGTTTAGCTCTGGGGCCAACGTCCTGACTTTC.

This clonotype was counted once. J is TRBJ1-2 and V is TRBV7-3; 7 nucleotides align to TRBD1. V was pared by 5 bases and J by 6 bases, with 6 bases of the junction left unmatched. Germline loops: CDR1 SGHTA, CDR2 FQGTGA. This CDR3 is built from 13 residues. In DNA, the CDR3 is TGTGCCAGCAGCCTGGGACAGAGGAATGGCTACACCTTC. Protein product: CASSLGQRNGYTF.

DNA for the CDR3: TGTGCCAGCAGCCAAGATCGTCAGGGGGTCAATGGCTACACCTTC. Its protein product is CASSQDRQGVNGYTF. This chain links TRBV4-2 with TRBJ1-2, with 7 bases aligning to TRBD1. The length of the CDR3 is 15 residues. Trimming at V came to 0 bases and at J to 6 bases, leaving 7 bases not matched to a gene. Germline CDR1 LGHNA, CDR2 YNFKEQ.

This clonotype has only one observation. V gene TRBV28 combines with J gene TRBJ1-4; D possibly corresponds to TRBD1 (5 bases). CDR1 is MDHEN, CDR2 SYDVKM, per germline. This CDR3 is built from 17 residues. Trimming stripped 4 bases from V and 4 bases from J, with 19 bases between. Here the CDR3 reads CASSSLLGGTLNEKLFF. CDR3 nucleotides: TGTGCCAGCAGTTCCTTACTGGGGGGAACCCTTAATGAAAAACTGTTTTTT.

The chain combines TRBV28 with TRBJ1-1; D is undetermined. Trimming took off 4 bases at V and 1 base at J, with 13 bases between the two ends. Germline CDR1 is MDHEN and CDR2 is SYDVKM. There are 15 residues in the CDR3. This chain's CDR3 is CASSSQPQWNTEAFF. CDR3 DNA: TGTGCCAGCAGTTCCCAACCCCAGTGGAACACTGAAGCTTTCTTT.

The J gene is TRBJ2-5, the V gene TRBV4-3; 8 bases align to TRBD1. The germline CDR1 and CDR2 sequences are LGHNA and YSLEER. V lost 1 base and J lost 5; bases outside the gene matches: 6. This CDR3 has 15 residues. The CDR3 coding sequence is TGCGCCAGCAGCCAAGGGACAGGGTTTGCGGAGACCCAGTACTTC. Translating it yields CASSQGTGFAETQYF.